The source of this T cell receptor beta chain is a study of Graves' ophthalmopathy and Graves' hyperthyroidism. This CDR3 has 15 residues. V lost 0 bases to trimming and J lost 5 bases, with 16 bases between them. Germline lookup yields CDR1 GTSNPN and CDR2 SVGIG (reference sequence). The TCR beta CDR3 regions underwent amplification from RNA transcripts. HTBI-primed first-round RT-PCR preceded second-round multiplex PCR. TCRdb used MiXCR to reprocess the multiplex PCR reads, holding one entry per CDR3 protein. The table includes 200,000 to 250,000 distinct CDR3 sequences, approximately 21% detected once. Moderate-to-severe activity, with CAS ≥3, NOSPECS ≥4 and duration under 3 months, characterized the donors with ophthalmopathy. Certain patients, namely those with other autoimmune diseases, uncontrolled infections, pregnancy or lactation, were excluded. Orbital computed tomography, together with clinical symptoms, serum thyroxine, TRAb and thyroid ultrasound, was used for diagnosis.

The origin of this receptor is a woman aged 45-59 years with Graves' ophthalmopathy. This chain joins TRBV30 and TRBJ2-5, with D possibly matching TRBD2 (6 bases). Sample: peripheral blood. CDR3 sequence reads: CAWSVRVAVRETQYF. The CDR3 DNA reads TGTGCCTGGAGTGTACGGGTAGCGGTTCGGGAGACCCAGTACTTC.